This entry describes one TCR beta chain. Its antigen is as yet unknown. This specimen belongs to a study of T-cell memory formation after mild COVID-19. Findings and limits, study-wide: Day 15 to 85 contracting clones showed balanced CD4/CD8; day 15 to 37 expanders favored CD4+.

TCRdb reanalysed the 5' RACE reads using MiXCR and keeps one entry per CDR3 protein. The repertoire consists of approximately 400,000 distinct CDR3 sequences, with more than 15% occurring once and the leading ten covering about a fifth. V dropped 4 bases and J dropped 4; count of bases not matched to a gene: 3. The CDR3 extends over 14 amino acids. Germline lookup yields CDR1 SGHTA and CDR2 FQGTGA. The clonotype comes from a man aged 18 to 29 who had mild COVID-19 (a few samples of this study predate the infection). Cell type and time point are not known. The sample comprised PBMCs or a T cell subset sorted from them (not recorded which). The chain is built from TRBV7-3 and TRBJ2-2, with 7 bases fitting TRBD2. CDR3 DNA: TGTGCCAGCAGCTCCGGGGGGAGCACCGGGGAGCTGTTTTTT. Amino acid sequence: CASSSGGSTGELFF.